Listed below are T cell receptor beta chains from one sample, sequenced in a study of T cells in Graves' hyperthyroidism and ophthalmopathy. Via MiXCR, TCRdb re-called the multiplex PCR reads, giving one row per CDR3 protein. This sample carries about 350,000 distinct CDR3 sequences, 15% to 20% of them seen once, and the ten largest clones take around 15%. Sequences were obtained from blood. These receptor sequences come from a woman in her 40s with Graves' ophthalmopathy. The CDR3 runs from the conserved cysteine through the conserved F or W. The D gene is left open where the match is weak. Clone size appears in some rows only: once, few, many, or a class for an expanded clone.

d_call j_call clone_size v_call cdr3_nt cdr3_aa
NA TRBJ1-5 NA TRBV30 TGTGCCTGGAGTCGGGGTATTCGCAATCAGCCCCAGCATTTT CAWSRGIRNQPQHF
TRBD1 TRBJ1-5 NA TRBV4-1 TGCGCCAGCAGCCAAGATAAACAGGGGGCTAACAGCAATCAGCCCCAGCATTTT CASSQDKQGANSNQPQHF
TRBD1 TRBJ2-7 many TRBV7-9 TGTGCCAGCAGCCCCGACAGGGTTCACGAGCAGTACTTC CASSPDRVHEQYF
TRBD2 TRBJ2-7 NA TRBV19 TGTGCCAGTAGTATGGCGGGAGGTACCTACGAGCAGTACTTC CASSMAGGTYEQYF
TRBD1 TRBJ1-1 many TRBV5-5 TGTGCCAGCAGCTTGGAAGGGGGCCAAGCTTTCTTT CASSLEGGQAFF
NA TRBJ1-5 many TRBV6-5 TGTGCCAGCAGTCTACAGGGTTGGCAGCCCCAGCATTTT CASSLQGWQPQHF
NA TRBJ1-5 many TRBV6-5 TGTGCCAGCAGTTACTCGATACCCGGGACTAGCAATCAGCCCCAGCATTTT CASSYSIPGTSNQPQHF
NA TRBJ2-5 many TRBV29-1 TGCAGCGGGCGAAGGGACCAGGGAGCCGAGACCCAGTACTTC CSGRRDQGAETQYF
TRBD1 TRBJ2-3 few TRBV9 TGTGCCAGCAGCTTTGGGACAGGGGAGTATGTAGATACGCAGTATTTT CASSFGTGEYVDTQYF
NA TRBJ1-2 many TRBV18 TGTGCCAGCTCACCACGAGGGGAAGGCTACACCTTC CASSPRGEGYTF
TRBD1 TRBJ1-2 NA TRBV19 TGTGCCAGTAGCCCCACGGGACAGGCGGGTGGCTACACCTTC CASSPTGQAGGYTF
NA TRBJ1-1 many TRBV27 TGTGCCAGCAGTTTATCCCTCGGGGGGGCGAACACTGAAGCTTTCTTT CASSLSLGGANTEAFF
NA TRBJ2-7 NA TRBV12-3/TRBV12-4 TGTGCCAGCAGGGGGGACATATCCTACGAGCAGTACTTC CASRGDISYEQYF
TRBD2 TRBJ2-6 many TRBV11-1 TGTGCCAGCAGCTTAACGCGGGGGGATTTTGGGCGTGGGGCCAACGTCCTGACTTTC CASSLTRGDFGRGANVLTF
TRBD1 TRBJ1-5 many TRBV7-2 TGTGCCAGCAGCTCTGGACAGGGGCCCCAGCCCCAGCATTTT CASSSGQGPQPQHF
TRBD2 TRBJ2-2 many TRBV12-3/TRBV12-4 TGTGCCAGTGGGACTAGCGGGAACACCGGGGAGCTGTTTTTT CASGTSGNTGELFF
TRBD1 TRBJ2-7 NA TRBV2 TGTGCCAGCATCCGGGACAGGGGAAGCCGCTCCTACGAGCAGTACTTC CASIRDRGSRSYEQYF
TRBD2 TRBJ2-2 NA TRBV5-1 TGCGCCAGCAGCTTGAGTGGACTAGCTATGAACACCGGGGAGCTGTCTTTT CASSLSGLAMNTGELSF
NA TRBJ1-6 few TRBV7-3 TGTGCCAGCAGCGCGACACCGCCTAATTCACCCCTCCACTTT CASSATPPNSPLHF
NA TRBJ2-7 many TRBV15 TGTGCCACCAGCAGAGACGGCCTAGGGGTGGTCGAGCAGTACTTC CATSRDGLGVVEQYF
NA TRBJ2-7 many TRBV19 TGTGCCAGTAGTCCGGACAGATCCGAGCAGTACTTC CASSPDRSEQYF
NA TRBJ1-5 many TRBV12-3/TRBV12-4 TGTGCCAGCAGTTTCGGTCAGTACAATCAGCCCCAGCATTTT CASSFGQYNQPQHF
TRBD1 TRBJ1-1 many TRBV6-4 TGTGCCAGCAGTGACCGGGACAGGGGAGTATCCACTGAAGCTTTCTTT CASSDRDRGVSTEAFF
TRBD1 TRBJ2-4 many TRBV11-1 TGTGCCAGCAGCTTACAGGGGGCAGACATTCAGTACTTC CASSLQGADIQYF
TRBD1 TRBJ1-2 many TRBV9 TGTGCCAGCAGCGCGGGACAGGGGGCTAACTATGGCTACACCTTC CASSAGQGANYGYTF
TRBD1 TRBJ2-2 many TRBV5-1 TGTGCCAGCAGCTCGACAGGGCTGGACACCGGGGAGCTGTTTTTT CASSSTGLDTGELFF